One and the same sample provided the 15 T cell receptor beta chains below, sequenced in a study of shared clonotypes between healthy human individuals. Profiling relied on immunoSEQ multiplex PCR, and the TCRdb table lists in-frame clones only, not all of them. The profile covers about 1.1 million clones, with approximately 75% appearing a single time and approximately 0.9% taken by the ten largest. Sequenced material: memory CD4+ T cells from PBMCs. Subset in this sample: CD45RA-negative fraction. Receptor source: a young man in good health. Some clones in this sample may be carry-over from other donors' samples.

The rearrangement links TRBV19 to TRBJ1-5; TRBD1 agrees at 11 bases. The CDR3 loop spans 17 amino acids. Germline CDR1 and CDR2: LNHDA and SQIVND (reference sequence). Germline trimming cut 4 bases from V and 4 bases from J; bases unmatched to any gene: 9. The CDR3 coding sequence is TGTGCCAGTAGTACGGGACAGGGGGGTGTAGGGAATCAGCCCCAGCATTTT. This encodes CASSTGQGGVGNQPQHF.

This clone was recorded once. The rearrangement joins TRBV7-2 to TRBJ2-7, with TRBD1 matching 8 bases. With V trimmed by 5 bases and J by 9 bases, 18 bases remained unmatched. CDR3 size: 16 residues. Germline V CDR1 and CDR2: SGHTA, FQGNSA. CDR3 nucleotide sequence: TGTGCCAGCAGCCAGGAGACAGGGGCCCACGCGGCATGGCAGTACTTC. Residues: CASSQETGAHAAWQYF. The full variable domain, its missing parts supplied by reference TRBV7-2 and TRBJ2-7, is GAGVSQSPSNKVTEKGKDVELRCDPISGHTALYWYRQSLGQGLEFLIYFQGNSAPDKSGLPSDRFSAERTGGSVSTLTIQRTQQEDSAVYLCASSQETGAHAAWQYFGPGTRLTVT.

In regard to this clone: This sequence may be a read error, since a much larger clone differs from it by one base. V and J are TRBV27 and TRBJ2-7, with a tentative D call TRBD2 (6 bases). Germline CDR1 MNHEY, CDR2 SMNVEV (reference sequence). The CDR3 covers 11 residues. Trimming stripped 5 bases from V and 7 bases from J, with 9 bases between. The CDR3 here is CASSLEGEQYF. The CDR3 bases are TGTGCCAGCAGTCTGGAGGGGGAGCAGTACTTC.

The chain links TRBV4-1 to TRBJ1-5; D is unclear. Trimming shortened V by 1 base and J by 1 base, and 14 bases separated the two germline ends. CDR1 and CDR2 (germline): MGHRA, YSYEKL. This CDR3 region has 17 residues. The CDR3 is CASSQVHFSPSNQPQHF. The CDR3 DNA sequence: TGCGCCAGCAGCCAAGTACATTTTAGCCCGAGCAATCAGCCCCAGCATTTT.

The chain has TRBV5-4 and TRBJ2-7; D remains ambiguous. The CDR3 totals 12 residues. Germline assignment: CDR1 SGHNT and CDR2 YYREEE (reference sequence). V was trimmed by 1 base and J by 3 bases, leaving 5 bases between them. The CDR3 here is CASSLSGYEQYF. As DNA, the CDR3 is TGTGCCAGCAGCTTGTCCGGCTACGAGCAGTACTTC.

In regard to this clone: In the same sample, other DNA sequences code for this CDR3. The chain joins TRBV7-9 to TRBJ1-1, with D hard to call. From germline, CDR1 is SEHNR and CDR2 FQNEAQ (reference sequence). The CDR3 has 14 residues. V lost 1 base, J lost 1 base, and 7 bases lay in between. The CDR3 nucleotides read TGTGCCAGCAGCTTAGAGGGCAGGAACACTGAAGCTTTCTTT. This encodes CASSLEGRNTEAFF.

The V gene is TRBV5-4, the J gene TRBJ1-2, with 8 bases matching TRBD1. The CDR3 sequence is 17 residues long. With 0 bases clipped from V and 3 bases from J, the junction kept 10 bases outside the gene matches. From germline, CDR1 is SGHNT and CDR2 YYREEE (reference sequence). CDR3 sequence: CASSLGDRGVWYYGYTF. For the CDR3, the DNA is TGTGCCAGCAGCTTGGGCGACAGGGGAGTATGGTACTATGGCTACACCTTC.

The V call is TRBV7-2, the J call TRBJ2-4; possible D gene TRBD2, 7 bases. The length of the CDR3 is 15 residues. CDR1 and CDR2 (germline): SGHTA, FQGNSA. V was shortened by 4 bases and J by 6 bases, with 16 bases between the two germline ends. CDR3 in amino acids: CASSWTQGRGNIQYF. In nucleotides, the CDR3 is TGTGCCAGCAGCTGGACCCAGGGGAGGGGAAACATTCAGTACTTC.

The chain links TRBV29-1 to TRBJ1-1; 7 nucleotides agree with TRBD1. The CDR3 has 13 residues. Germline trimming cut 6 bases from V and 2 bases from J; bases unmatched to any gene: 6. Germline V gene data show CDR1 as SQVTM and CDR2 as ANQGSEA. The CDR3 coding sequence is TGCAGCGTCGACAGGGCCCTTAACACTGAAGCTTTCTTT. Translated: CSVDRALNTEAFF.

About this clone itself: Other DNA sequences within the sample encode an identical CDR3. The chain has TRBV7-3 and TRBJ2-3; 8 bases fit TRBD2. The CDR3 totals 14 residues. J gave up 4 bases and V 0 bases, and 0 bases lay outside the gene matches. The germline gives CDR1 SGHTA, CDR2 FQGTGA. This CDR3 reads CASSLTSGADTQYF. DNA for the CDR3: TGTGCCAGCAGCTTAACTAGCGGGGCAGATACGCAGTATTTT. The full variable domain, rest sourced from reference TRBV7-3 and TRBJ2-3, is GAGVSQTPSNKVTEKGKYVELRCDPISGHTALYWYRQSLGQGPEFLIYFQGTGAADDSGLPNDRFFAVRPEGSVSTLKIQRTERGDSAVYLCASSLTSGADTQYFGPGTRLTVL.

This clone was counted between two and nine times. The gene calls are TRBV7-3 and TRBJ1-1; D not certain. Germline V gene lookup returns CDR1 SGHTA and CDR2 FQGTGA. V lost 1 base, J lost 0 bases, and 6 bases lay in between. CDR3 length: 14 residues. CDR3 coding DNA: TGTGCCAGCAGCTTAATCCCGGTGAACACTGAAGCTTTCTTT. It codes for CASSLIPVNTEAFF. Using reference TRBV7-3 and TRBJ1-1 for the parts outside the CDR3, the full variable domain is GAGVSQTPSNKVTEKGKYVELRCDPISGHTALYWYRQSLGQGPEFLIYFQGTGAADDSGLPNDRFFAVRPEGSVSTLKIQRTERGDSAVYLCASSLIPVNTEAFFGQGTRLTVV.

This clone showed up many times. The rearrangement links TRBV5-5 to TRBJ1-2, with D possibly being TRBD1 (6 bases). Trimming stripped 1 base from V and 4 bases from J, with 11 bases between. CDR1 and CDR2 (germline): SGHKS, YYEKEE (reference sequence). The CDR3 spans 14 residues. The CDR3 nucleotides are TGTGCCAGCAGCTTGCCAACAGGGTTCTATGGCTACACCTTC. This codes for CASSLPTGFYGYTF.

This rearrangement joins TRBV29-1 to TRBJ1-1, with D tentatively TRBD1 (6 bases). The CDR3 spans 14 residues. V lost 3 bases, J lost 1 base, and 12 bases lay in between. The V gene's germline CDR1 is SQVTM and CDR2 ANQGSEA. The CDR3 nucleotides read TGCAGCGTTGAGTCAGGGGCCAGGAACACTGAAGCTTTCTTT. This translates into CSVESGARNTEAFF.

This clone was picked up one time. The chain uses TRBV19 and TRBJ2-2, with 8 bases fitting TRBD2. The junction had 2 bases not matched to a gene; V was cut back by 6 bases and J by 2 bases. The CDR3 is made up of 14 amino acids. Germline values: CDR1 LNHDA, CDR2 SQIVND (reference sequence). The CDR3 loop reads CASRVAGNTGELFF. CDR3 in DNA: TGTGCCAGTAGGGTAGCGGGAAACACCGGGGAGCTGTTTTTT.

The CDR3 here is CASSPPLETGGYTF. The CDR3 bases are TGTGCCAGCTCACCACCATTGGAGACGGGGGGCTACACCTTC. V is TRBV18 and J is TRBJ1-2; D unclear. There are 14 residues in the CDR3. From germline, CDR1 is KGHSH and CDR2 LQKENI. V dropped 0 bases and J dropped 8 bases, with 13 bases sitting between them. Full variable domain (outside the CDR3, taken from reference TRBV18 and TRBJ1-2): NAGVMQNPRHLVRRRGQEARLRCSPMKGHSHVYWYRQLPEEGLKFMVYLQKENIIDESGMPKERFSAEFPKEGPSILRIQQVVRGDSAAYFCASSPPLETGGYTFGSGTRLTVV.